Listed below are T cell receptor beta chains from one sample, sequenced in a study of beta chain features in type 1 diabetes. Clones were read by immunoSEQ multiplex PCR, and TCRdb kept only the in-frame ones, dropping some. The sample shows around 340,000 clones, around 9.7% of them seen only once. What was sequenced was central memory CD4+ T cells from blood. These receptors were obtained from a man aged 25-45 years with type 1 diabetes. The CDR3 runs from the conserved cysteine through the conserved F or W. A D gene is named only where the DNA matches it firmly. The size entry is marked missing in some rows and otherwise reads once, few, many or a size class.

v_gene	d_gene	abundance	j_gene	CDR3nt	CDR3aa
TRBV11-2	TRBD1	few	TRBJ2-7	TGTGCCAGCAGCCCGGACAGGGCTTACGAGCAGTACTTC	CASSPDRAYEQYF
TRBV5-1	-	-	TRBJ2-5	TGCGCCAGCAGGGAGGGGTCGGCAGAGACCCAGTACTTC	CASREGSAETQYF
TRBV5-1	-	-	TRBJ2-1	TGCGCCAGCAGCTTGGCGGCATGGGATTCGAGGGAGCAGTTCTTC	CASSLAAWDSREQFF
TRBV7-2	-	few	TRBJ2-3	TGTGCCAGCAGCTTATTCGCACGGGGAAGCACAGATACGCAGTATTTT	CASSLFARGSTDTQYF
TRBV10-3	-	-	TRBJ2-1	TGTGCCATCGGCCTCGAGGGGAATGAGCAGTTCTTC	CAIGLEGNEQFF
TRBV2	-	-	TRBJ2-6	TGTGCCAGCAGTGCCTATCGTACCTCTGGGGCCAACGTCCTGACTTTC	CASSAYRTSGANVLTF
TRBV11-2	-	few	TRBJ2-5	TGTGCCAGCAGCTCCTACAGGGACCAAGAGACCCAGTACTTC	CASSSYRDQETQYF
TRBV19	TRBD1	few	TRBJ1-2	TGTGCCAGTAGTGTAACCGGGACAGTAGCTAACTATGGCTACACCTTC	CASSVTGTVANYGYTF
TRBV5-8	TRBD2	many	TRBJ2-1	TGTGCCAGCAGACCCAAAACCGGGACTAGCGGCACCAGGGGTGAGCAGTTCTTC	CASRPKTGTSGTRGEQFF
TRBV4-3	-	few	TRBJ2-7	TGCGCCAGCAGCCAAGATACCAGGTCCACCTACGAGCAGTACTTC	CASSQDTRSTYEQYF
TRBV19	-	-	TRBJ2-7	TGTGCCAGTAGCTCCCTACTTGGGAGCTCCTACGAGCAGTACTTC	CASSSLLGSSYEQYF
TRBV5-1	TRBD1	few	TRBJ2-2	TGCGCCCGCAGCTTCGGACAGGGATCGAACACCGGGGAGCTGTTTTTT	CARSFGQGSNTGELFF
TRBV6-5	-	-	TRBJ1-4	TGTGCCAGCAGTTCGAGACGAGTACTGTTTTTT	CASSSRRVLFF
TRBV27	TRBD1	few	TRBJ2-7	TGTGCCAGTAAGAGGACAGGGGACTCCTACGAGCAGTACTTC	CASKRTGDSYEQYF
TRBV10-3	TRBD1	few	TRBJ1-1	TGTGCCATCAGTAGGGGACAGGGGAACACTGAAGCTTTCTTT	CAISRGQGNTEAFF
TRBV19	-	many	TRBJ1-1	TGTGCCAGTAGACTATTGGGTTCGAACACTGAAGCTTTCTTT	CASRLLGSNTEAFF
TRBV30	-	few	TRBJ1-6	TGTGCCTGGAGTGTATGGGGCCACCCGGGGGAGAATTCACCCCTCCACTTT	CAWSVWGHPGENSPLHF
TRBV18	-	few	TRBJ1-4	TGTGCCAGCTCACCAATGTCGGGGAGTAATGAAAAACTGTTTTTT	CASSPMSGSNEKLFF
TRBV28	-	-	TRBJ2-7	TGTGCCAGCAGTCCCGGGACTTCTAGTGCGTACGAGCAGTACTTC	CASSPGTSSAYEQYF
TRBV29-1	-	few	TRBJ1-2	TGCAGCGATGACAGGAATTATGGCTACACCTTC	CSDDRNYGYTF
TRBV6-5	TRBD2	-	TRBJ2-5	TGTGCCAGCAGTCTCCTAAGCGGGGGAAGAGAGACCCAGTACTTC	CASSLLSGGRETQYF
TRBV19	-	many	TRBJ1-2	TGTGCCAGTAGTATTTTGAGCAACTATGGCTACACCTTC	CASSILSNYGYTF
TRBV15	-	-	TRBJ1-4	TGTGCCACCAGCAGACAGGGAAGTGAAAAACTGTTTTTT	CATSRQGSEKLFF
TRBV29-1	-	many	TRBJ1-2	TGCAGCGCAGAACGGGGGACGGGCTACACCTTC	CSAERGTGYTF
TRBV27	-	-	TRBJ2-2	TGTGCCAGCAGTTTTTTGGCGATCACCGGGGAGCTGTTTTTT	CASSFLAITGELFF
TRBV5-4	-	few	TRBJ1-2	TGTGCCAGCAGCTTGACTAGTTCAGTGGATGGCTACACCTTC	CASSLTSSVDGYTF
TRBV2	-	-	TRBJ2-7	TGTGCCAGCACCCGGGACACGTACTACGAGCAGTACTTC	CASTRDTYYEQYF
TRBV15	-	few	TRBJ1-1	TGTGCCACCAGCAGGGACTTGAACGGGGACTCTTTCTTT	CATSRDLNGDSFF
TRBV18	TRBD1	-	TRBJ1-4	TGTGCCAGCTCACCAGGGACAGGGGGAGAAAAACTGTTTTTT	CASSPGTGGEKLFF
TRBV9	TRBD2	-	TRBJ2-5	TGTGCCAGCAGCGCAGGGACTAGCGGTGAGACCCAGTACTTC	CASSAGTSGETQYF
TRBV2	-	few	TRBJ2-7	TGTGCCAGCAGTCGGGGGCACTACGAGCAGTACTTC	CASSRGHYEQYF
TRBV9	-	few	TRBJ1-1	TGTGCCAGCAGCGTAGAGCGGGGGTCTGAAGCTTTCTTT	CASSVERGSEAFF
TRBV4-3	-	-	TRBJ2-3	TGCGCCAGCAGCCAAGAGATGAGGGATACGCAGTATTTT	CASSQEMRDTQYF
TRBV30	-	many	TRBJ2-5	TGTGCCTGGGCCCAGGGGTTAGAGACCCAGTACTTC	CAWAQGLETQYF
TRBV9	-	few	TRBJ2-1	TGTGCCAGCAGCGTAGCTATGGCGCCATACAATGAGCAGTTCTTC	CASSVAMAPYNEQFF
TRBV7-2	TRBD2	few	TRBJ2-7	TGTGCCAGCAAGAGGAGCGGGGGGCCCCACGAGCAGTACTTC	CASKRSGGPHEQYF
TRBV25-1	-	many	TRBJ2-5	TGTGCCAGCAGTGACAGGGAAGGGGAGACCCAGTACTTC	CASSDREGETQYF
TRBV7-2	-	many	TRBJ2-1	TGTGCCAGCAGACCGGTAGGCAATGAGCAGTTCTTC	CASRPVGNEQFF
TRBV7-8	-	few	TRBJ2-7	TGTGCCAGCAGCTTAAGCCAGGGCCAGACAGAGCAGTACTTC	CASSLSQGQTEQYF
TRBV7-9	-	few	TRBJ2-1	TGTGCCAGCAGCTTAATCGGGACAAATTACAATGAGCAGTTCTTC	CASSLIGTNYNEQFF
TRBV19	-	-	TRBJ2-7	TGTGCCAGTAGTATTACCCGCATGAGCGAGCAGTACTTC	CASSITRMSEQYF